A single sample gave rise to the 29 T cell receptor beta chains below, sequenced in a study of T cell changes during pregnancy in multiple sclerosis. Some clones are missing from TCRdb's copy, which holds only in-frame ones; the method was immunoSEQ multiplex PCR. The table has tens of thousands of clones, approximately 92% seen once. The material sequenced was peripheral blood, taken after pregnancy. The source is a female donor with multiple sclerosis, enrolled in a pregnancy study.

The chain employs TRBV19 and TRBJ1-4; 7 nucleotides line up with TRBD1. Germline CDR1 and CDR2: LNHDA and SQIVND (reference sequence). Unmatched junction bases numbered 7, after V lost 11 bases and J lost 4 bases. The length of the CDR3 is 13 residues. CDR3 bases: TGTGCCTCACAGGGACAGATTAATGAAAAACTGTTTTTT. It translates to CASQGQINEKLFF.

V and J are TRBV6-9 and TRBJ1-1; TRBD1 might be the D (6 bases). V lost 1 base and J lost 0, with 12 bases in between. The CDR3 loop spans 16 amino acids. Looked up from germline, CDR1 is MNHGY and CDR2 is SVAAGI. The CDR3 DNA sequence: TGTGCCAGCAGTTATTGGGGAGGGGGGTTGAACACTGAAGCTTTCTTT. Translation gives CASSYWGGGLNTEAFF.

V is TRBV19 and J is TRBJ2-2; possible D gene TRBD1, 6 bases. In germline, CDR1 is LNHDA, CDR2 SQIVND (reference sequence). With 9 bases removed from V and 8 bases from J, the gap between germline ends came to 13 bases. This CDR3 region has 12 residues. As DNA, the CDR3 is TGTGCCAGCAATCAGGGGTTTGGGGAGCTGTTTTTT. It specifies CASNQGFGELFF.

The V gene is TRBV7-9, the J gene TRBJ2-7; D possibly corresponds to TRBD1 (5 bases). Per the germline V gene, CDR1 is SEHNR and CDR2 is FQNEAQ (reference sequence). V lost 3 bases and J 0 bases, leaving 12 bases between the germline ends. The CDR3 spans 15 residues. The CDR3 sequence is CASSFKAGNSYEQYF. The CDR3, as DNA: TGTGCCAGCAGCTTTAAGGCAGGGAACTCCTACGAGCAGTACTTC. The full variable domain, in which reference TRBV7-9 and TRBJ2-7 provide the parts outside the CDR3, is DTGVSQNPRHKITKRGQNVTFRCDPISEHNRLYWYRQTLGQGPEFLTYFQNEAQLEKSRLLSDRFSAERPKGSFSTLEIQRTEQGDSAMYLCASSFKAGNSYEQYFGPGTRLTVT.

This clone was counted once. The V gene is TRBV30, the J gene TRBJ2-5, with 12 bases lining up with TRBD2. V gave up 2 bases and J gave up 5 bases; unmatched junction bases: 12. The CDR3 extends over 17 amino acids. The germline V gene encodes CDR1 GTSNPN and CDR2 SVGIG (reference sequence). This CDR3 reads CAWSPVRTSGKGETQYF. The CDR3 nucleotides are TGTGCCTGGAGTCCAGTTCGGACTAGCGGGAAGGGGGAGACCCAGTACTTC.

This rearrangement joins TRBV4-2 to TRBJ2-1, with 11 bases identical to TRBD2. Germline-derived CDR1 and CDR2 are LGHNA and YNFKEQ. The CDR3 length is 15 residues. J lost 8 bases, V lost 4 bases, and 7 bases had no gene match. DNA of the CDR3: TGTGCCAGCAGCCTCGAACTAGCGGGAGACCATGAGCAGTTCTTC. Protein sequence: CASSLELAGDHEQFF.

This sequence joins TRBV27 and TRBJ2-6; no reliable D call. V was shortened by 3 bases and J by 0 bases, with 12 bases between the two germline ends. There are 17 residues in the CDR3. CDR1 and CDR2 from the germline V gene are MNHEY and SMNVEV (reference sequence). CDR3 amino acids: CASSFSTVVSGANVLTF. The DNA of the CDR3 is TGTGCCAGCAGTTTTTCTACCGTGGTCTCTGGGGCCAACGTCCTGACTTTC.

The genes are TRBV5-4 and TRBJ1-2, with D tentatively TRBD1 (5 bases). The germline CDR1 and CDR2 sequences are SGHNT and YYREEE (reference sequence). The CDR3 is 13 residues long. Trimming removed 2 bases at V and 9 bases at J, with 14 bases between. The CDR3 loop reads CASSFFRESSYTF. DNA of the CDR3: TGTGCCAGCAGCTTCTTCAGGGAAAGTAGCTACACCTTC.

The rearrangement links TRBV7-2 to TRBJ1-2, with unresolved D. Per germline, CDR1 SGHTA and CDR2 FQGNSA. The CDR3 runs to 13 residues. With 5 bases removed from V and 3 bases from J, the gap between germline ends came to 10 bases. The CDR3 here is CASSPPQHYGYTF. CDR3 coding DNA: TGTGCCAGCAGCCCCCCACAGCACTATGGCTACACCTTC.

The V gene is TRBV30, the J gene TRBJ2-7; TRBD1 is a possible D gene (6 bases). V was shortened by 3 bases and J by 6 bases, with 15 bases between the two germline ends. This CDR3 spans 13 amino acids. Germline CDR1 is GTSNPN and CDR2 is SVGIG (reference sequence). CDR3 amino acids: CAWSGRLGGEQYF. In nucleotides, the CDR3 is TGTGCCTGGAGCGGTAGGTTAGGGGGCGAGCAGTACTTC.

This clone was recorded only once. The chain is built from TRBV19 and TRBJ1-2; TRBD1 is a possible D gene (6 bases). The germline V gene has CDR1 LNHDA and CDR2 SQIVND (reference sequence). This CDR3 contains 14 residues. Trimming cost V 8 bases and J 9 bases, with 22 bases left between them. CDR3 DNA sequence: TGTGCCAGTGGGGGTGCCGCCAGGGGTCAACGCTACACCTTC. It specifies CASGGAARGQRYTF.

This chain uses TRBV7-2 with TRBJ2-7, with 8 positions matching TRBD2. V was clipped by 1 base and J by 3 bases; unmatched bases: 2. Germline CDR1 SGHTA, CDR2 FQGNSA. CDR3 length equals 14 residues. CDR3 coding DNA: TGTGCCAGCAGCTTAGGCGGGGGGCTCTACGAGCAGTACTTC. Encoded protein: CASSLGGGLYEQYF.

The rearrangement uses TRBV5-6 and TRBJ2-3; a possible D gene is TRBD1 (6 bases). Trimming removed 7 bases from V and 2 bases from J, with 20 bases in between. CDR1 and CDR2 from the germline V gene are SGHDT and YYEEEE. CDR3 length: 16 amino acids. The CDR3 is CASSSTGTSNTDTQYF. CDR3 sequence (DNA): TGTGCCAGCTCCTCGACCGGGACAAGCAACACAGATACGCAGTATTTT. Together with reference TRBV5-6 and TRBJ2-3, the CDR3 gives the full variable domain: DAGVTQSPTHLIKTRGQQVTLRCSPKSGHDTVSWYQQALGQGPQFIFQYYEEEERQRGNFPDRFSGHQFPNYSSELNVNALLLGDSALYLCASSSTGTSNTDTQYFGPGTRLTVL.

This chain connects TRBV30 to TRBJ1-3; D is unresolved. This CDR3 region has 16 residues. In germline, CDR1 is GTSNPN, CDR2 SVGIG (reference sequence). The ends were cut back, 2 bases at V and 0 bases at J, with 14 bases in the middle. Here the CDR3 DNA reads TGTGCCTGGAGTTTGGCAGGCATTACCTCTGGAAACACCATATATTTT. This encodes CAWSLAGITSGNTIYF.

The chain carries TRBV2 and TRBJ1-1, with no clear D. Between the trimmed V and J ends, which lost 6 bases and 7 bases, there was a span of 12 bases. This CDR3 is built from 12 residues. Germline CDR1 and CDR2: SNHLY and FYNNEI. The CDR3 loop reads CASSGDLDEAFF. The CDR3 nucleotides read TGTGCCAGCAGCGGGGATTTGGATGAAGCTTTCTTT.

This clone came up once. The J gene is TRBJ2-7, the V gene TRBV7-8; D not resolved. CDR1 and CDR2 from the germline V gene are SGHVS and FQNEAQ. There are 14 residues in the CDR3. V lost 5 bases, J lost 3 bases, and 14 bases lay in between. The CDR3 DNA reads as TGTGCCAGCAGCCTAAGGCTGGGCCTCTACGAGCAGTACTTC. Protein product: CASSLRLGLYEQYF.

The sample holds one count of this clone. The chain combines TRBV6-5 with TRBJ1-1, with TRBD1 as a possible D gene (5 bases). Germline V gives CDR1 MNHEY, CDR2 SVGAGI. Trimming took off 2 bases at V and 4 bases at J, with 8 bases between the two ends. The CDR3 is 13 amino acids. Here the CDR3 DNA reads TGTGCCAGCAGTTACATGGGGGGCACTGAAGCTTTCTTT. Its protein is CASSYMGGTEAFF.

The CDR3 nucleotides read TGTGCCAGTAGCCCCACCGGAGTCCACGAGCAGTACTTC. This translates into CASSPTGVHEQYF. This sequence joins TRBV19 and TRBJ2-7; D unclear. This CDR3 has 13 amino acids. V was trimmed by 6 bases and J by 5 bases, leaving 14 bases between them. In germline, CDR1 is LNHDA, CDR2 SQIVND (reference sequence).

CDR3 sequence (DNA): TGTGCCAGCAGTGGACAGGGCCCTAACACTGAAGCTTTCTTT. Encoded protein: CASSGQGPNTEAFF. The rearrangement uses TRBV6-5 and TRBJ1-1; 8 bases agree with TRBD1. V trimming: 5 bases; J trimming: 2 bases; junction bases outside the gene matches: 4. The CDR3 runs to 14 residues. Germline CDR1 MNHEY, CDR2 SVGAGI.

This chain links TRBV7-6 with TRBJ2-7, with 10 bases lining up with TRBD1. The V gene's germline CDR1 is SGHVS and CDR2 FNYEAQ. The CDR3 consists of 16 residues. V was pared by 3 bases and J by 7 bases, with 12 bases of the junction left unmatched. The CDR3 nucleotides are TGTGCCAGCAGCTTGGCCTGGACGGGACAGGGGATGGAGCAGTACTTC. It codes for CASSLAWTGQGMEQYF. Full variable domain (outside the CDR3, taken from reference TRBV7-6 and TRBJ2-7): GAGVSQSPRYKVTKRGQDVALRCDPISGHVSLYWYRQALGQGPEFLTYFNYEAQQDKSGLPNDRFSAERPEGSISTLTIQRTEQRDSAMYRCASSLAWTGQGMEQYFGPGTRLTVT.

J is TRBJ1-1 and V is TRBV7-6, with a weak D call TRBD1 (6 bases). The CDR3 loop spans 15 amino acids. Trimming removed 0 bases at V and 0 bases at J, with 8 bases between. Germline values: CDR1 SGHVS, CDR2 FNYEAQ. Here the CDR3 reads CASSLAKGVNTEAFF. DNA for the CDR3: TGTGCCAGCAGCTTAGCGAAGGGGGTGAACACTGAAGCTTTCTTT.

CDR3 coding DNA: TGTGCCAGCAGGTATGCTGGGACAGCCGTATATAACTATGGCTACACCTTC. Translating gives CASRYAGTAVYNYGYTF. The V gene is TRBV5-5, the J gene TRBJ1-2, with 7 bases matching TRBD1. J gave up 1 base and V 5 bases, and 14 bases lay outside the gene matches. The CDR3 runs to 17 residues. CDR1 is SGHKS, CDR2 YYEKEE, per germline (reference sequence). The whole variable domain, remainder taken from reference TRBV5-5 and TRBJ1-2, is DAGVTQSPTHLIKTRGQQVTLRCSPISGHKSVSWYQQVLGQGPQFIFQYYEKEERGRGNFPDRFSARQFPNYSSELNVNALLLGDSALYLCASRYAGTAVYNYGYTFGSGTRLTVV.

In DNA, the CDR3 is TGTGCCTGGAGTAACCCCGGGAATAGCAATCAGCCCCAGCATTTT. Its translation is CAWSNPGNSNQPQHF. The chain recombines TRBV30 with TRBJ1-5; the D is unclear. Looked up from germline, CDR1 is GTSNPN and CDR2 is SVGIG (reference sequence). The CDR3 spans 15 residues. V was cut by 2 bases and J by 0 bases, with 11 bases left in between.

For this clone: Additional DNA sequences in this sample encode the identical CDR3. The chain has TRBV5-1 and TRBJ2-1; D call uncertain. The CDR3 is 14 amino acids. V was clipped by 0 bases and J by 1 base, with 5 bases between them. Germline V CDR1 and CDR2: SGHRS, YFSETQ. CDR3 in amino acids: CASSLAESYNEQFF. In nucleotides, the CDR3 is TGCGCCAGCAGCTTGGCTGAGTCCTACAATGAGCAGTTCTTC.

This chain's CDR3 is CSGGTGGDTEAFF. The CDR3 DNA reads as TGCAGCGGCGGAACAGGGGGAGACACTGAAGCTTTCTTT. The rearrangement uses TRBV29-1 and TRBJ1-1, with 8 bases aligning to TRBD1. Unmatched junction bases numbered 7, after V lost 7 bases and J lost 3 bases. The CDR3 length is 13 residues. Germline V gives CDR1 SQVTM, CDR2 ANQGSEA.

The chain is built from TRBV6-1 and TRBJ2-7; 7 nucleotides match TRBD1. CDR1 and CDR2 (germline): MNHNS, SASEGT. V was pared by 2 bases and J by 2 bases, with 9 bases of the junction left unmatched. The CDR3 consists of 16 residues. The CDR3 sequence is CASSEPPRGGTYEQYF. The CDR3 bases are TGTGCCAGCAGTGAACCTCCCCGAGGGGGCACCTACGAGCAGTACTTC.

The chain combines TRBV5-4 with TRBJ2-5; 7 nucleotides match TRBD1. The V gene's germline CDR1 is SGHNT and CDR2 YYREEE (reference sequence). The length of the CDR3 is 14 residues. After removal of 4 bases from V and 4 bases from J, the junction contained 7 bases not matched to a gene. CDR3 nucleotides: TGTGCCAGCAGCCAGCGCCGGGACAGAGAGACCCAGTACTTC. Amino acids: CASSQRRDRETQYF.

The genes are TRBV27 and TRBJ1-1, with D tentatively TRBD1 (6 bases). The CDR3 length is 13 residues. The germline gives CDR1 MNHEY, CDR2 SMNVEV (reference sequence). The V end was cut by 7 bases, the J end by 2 bases, with 11 bases between. CDR3 amino acids: CASKSQGNTEAFF. The CDR3 nucleotides are TGTGCCAGCAAGTCACAGGGAAACACTGAAGCTTTCTTT.

J is TRBJ2-7 and V is TRBV6-4, with 9 positions matching TRBD2. Germline V gene data show CDR1 as MRHNA and CDR2 as SNTAGT. Trimming took 4 bases from V and 4 from J; bases not matched to a gene: 5. The CDR3 consists of 14 residues. CDR3 in DNA: TGTGCCAGCAGTGCGACTAGCGGACTATACGAGCAGTACTTC. Amino acids: CASSATSGLYEQYF.